This is a list of T cell receptor beta chains from one sample in a study of T cell responses to AZD1222 COVID-19 vaccine. Generated by immunoSEQ multiplex PCR, the TCRdb table keeps only in-frame clones and is missing some. This table holds about 170,000 clones, roughly nine tenths found once. Material: peripheral blood, obtained 28 days after the second AZD1222 dose. The origin of the receptors is an adult who received the AZD1222 COVID-19 vaccine. CDR3s include the opening cysteine and the closing phenylalanine or tryptophan. A D gene is named only where the DNA matches it firmly. Size tells how often a clone was seen (once, few, many) or the class of an expanded clone, and some rows leave it out.

>.|TRBV29-1|TRBJ2-3|TRBD1
TGCAGCGTTGAGACAGGGAGCACAGATACGCAGTATTTT
CSVETGSTDTQYF
>.|TRBV19|TRBJ1-2|.
TGTGCCAGTAGTACCCCCGGACAGTTCTGGGGCTACACCTTC
CASSTPGQFWGYTF
>.|TRBV6-5|TRBJ1-2|.
TGTGCCAGCACCAAGCAAGGATCTAACTATGGCTACACCTTC
CASTKQGSNYGYTF
>.|TRBV7-2|TRBJ1-5|.
TGTGCCAGCAGCTTAATGAGCCAGCCCCAGCATTTT
CASSLMSQPQHF
>.|TRBV10-3|TRBJ1-6|TRBD1
TGTGCCATCAGGCGGACAGGTGAATCACCCCTCCACTTT
CAIRRTGESPLHF
>.|TRBV7-9|TRBJ1-1|.
TGTGCCAGCAGCTTAGCGGGGAACACTGAAGCTTTCTTT
CASSLAGNTEAFF
>.|TRBV7-9|TRBJ1-4|TRBD1
TGTGCCAGCAGCTTGGACAGGGGCAAAAAACTGTTTTTT
CASSLDRGKKLFF
>.|TRBV19|TRBJ2-5|.
TGTGCCAGTCTAGACCGGGAGACCCAGTACTTC
CASLDRETQYF
>.|TRBV6-1|TRBJ2-7|.
TGTGCCAGCAGTGAAGGGTTGGTTTACGAGCAGTACTTC
CASSEGLVYEQYF
>.|TRBV2|TRBJ2-5|.
TGTGCCAGCAGTGACTGGTGGGGGGAGACCCAGTACTTC
CASSDWWGETQYF
>.|TRBV7-9|TRBJ1-1|.
TGTGCCAGCAACCGGAGGTTGGGGGCCGAAACGGATAACACTGAAGCTTTCTTT
CASNRRLGAETDNTEAFF
>.|TRBV6-5|TRBJ1-2|.
TGTGCCAGCAACAGTTTATCAGGTTACTATGGCTACACCTTC
CASNSLSGYYGYTF
>.|TRBV21-1|TRBJ2-7|.
TGTGCCAGCAGACCCCTCTGGGCGTACGAGCAGTACTTC
CASRPLWAYEQYF
>.|TRBV9|TRBJ1-4|.
TGTGCCAGCAGCCCCCGCCCCCAAGGACATCCTACTGAAAAACTGTTTTTT
CASSPRPQGHPTEKLFF
>.|TRBV7-9|TRBJ2-7|TRBD2
TGTGCCAGCAGCCGCGGGGGATCCTACGAGCAGTACTTC
CASSRGGSYEQYF
>.|TRBV19|TRBJ2-2|.
TGTGCCAGTAGTATATGGGACACCGGGGAGCTGTTTTTT
CASSIWDTGELFF
>once|TRBV6-5|TRBJ1-4|TRBD1
TGTGCCAGCAGTAGATCCGGACAGGGGGATGAAAAACTGTTTTTT
CASSRSGQGDEKLFF
>.|TRBV18|TRBJ1-6|.
TGTGCCAGCTCACCACGACAGAGCGATAATTCACCCCTCCACTTT
CASSPRQSDNSPLHF